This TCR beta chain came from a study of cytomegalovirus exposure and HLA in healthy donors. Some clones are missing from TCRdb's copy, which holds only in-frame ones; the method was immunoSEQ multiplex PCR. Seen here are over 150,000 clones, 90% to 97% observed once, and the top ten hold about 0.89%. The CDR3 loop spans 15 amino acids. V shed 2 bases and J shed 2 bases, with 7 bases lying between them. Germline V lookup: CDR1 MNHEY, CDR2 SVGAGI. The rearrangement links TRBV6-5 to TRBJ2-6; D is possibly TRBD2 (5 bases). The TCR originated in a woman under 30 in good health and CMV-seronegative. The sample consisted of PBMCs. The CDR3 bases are TGTGCCAGCAGTTACGGGAGAACTGGGGCCAACGTCCTGACTTTC. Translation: CASSYGRTGANVLTF.